This T cell receptor beta chain emerged from a study of blood T cell repertoires in COVID-19. For the study at large: PBMCs, B-cell-depleted T cells, or T cells provided the cDNA or gDNA that made up the material.

Trimming took 7 bases from V and 8 from J; bases not matched to a gene: 7. The CDR3 length is 13 residues. The V gene's germline CDR1 is SGDLS and CDR2 YYNGEE. Per the original data handling: The assay estimated nucleated cells by amplifying reference gene primers. Clones were sequenced by immunoSEQ multiplex PCR, and TCRdb holds only the in-frame ones, with some missing. That table is the source of V, J and clone size, and D and trimming were worked out from the DNA. The sample carries about 45,000 clones, 70% to 80% recorded once. The sequenced material came from peripheral blood. The gene calls are TRBV9 and TRBJ1-4; 8 bases are a match to TRBD1. The TCR comes from a man between 65 and 85 years old with acute or convalescent COVID-19. The CDR3 loop reads CASGDRGGEKLFF. As DNA, the CDR3 is TGTGCCAGCGGCGACAGGGGTGGGGAAAAACTGTTTTTT.